Listed below are T cell receptor beta chains from one sample, sequenced in a study of CD4 T cells in relation to SARS-CoV-2 and coronaviruses. The table came from immunoSEQ multiplex PCR; TCRdb's copy has only in-frame clones and leaves some out. The sample lists under 90,000 clones; about 92% were seen once. The sequenced sample was naive CD4+ T cells from PBMCs. These receptors were collected from a human donor in good health. CDR3s include the opening cysteine and the closing phenylalanine or tryptophan. D genes are given only for firm matches. Clone size is given for some rows only: seen once, a few or many times, or a class if the clone is expanded.

v_gene	abundance	j_gene	d_gene	CDR3aa	CDR3nt
TRBV4-3	.	TRBJ2-1	.	CASSLDSGSYNEQFF	TGCGCCAGCAGCCTAGACTCGGGCTCCTACAATGAGCAGTTCTTC
TRBV28	.	TRBJ2-3	.	CASSSPGGGSTDTQYF	TGTGCCAGCAGCTCCCCGGGGGGCGGCTCCACAGATACGCAGTATTTT
TRBV5-1	few	TRBJ1-1	TRBD1	CASSLSDRVWTEAFF	TGCGCCAGCAGCTTGAGTGACAGGGTTTGGACTGAAGCTTTCTTT
TRBV7-7	.	TRBJ1-1	.	CASSSAEGTEAFF	TGTGCCAGCAGCTCCGCGGAAGGTACTGAAGCTTTCTTT
TRBV7-3	.	TRBJ2-2	TRBD2	CASRTSGSIGELFF	TGTGCCAGCAGGACTAGCGGGAGCATCGGGGAGCTGTTTTTT
TRBV5-1	once	TRBJ1-6	.	CASSLISGNNSPLHF	TGCGCCAGCAGCTTGATTTCCGGCAATAATTCACCCCTCCACTTT
TRBV19	.	TRBJ1-1	TRBD1	CATIRGQGFARKAFF	TGTGCCACTATTAGGGGACAGGGGTTTGCTCGTAAAGCTTTCTTT
TRBV2	.	TRBJ2-5	.	CASSRDTQETQYF	TGTGCCAGCAGCCGGGACACCCAAGAGACCCAGTACTTC
TRBV7-2	.	TRBJ1-2	.	CASSAAAGLPYTF	TGTGCCAGCAGCGCAGCGGCAGGCCTGCCCTACACCTTC
TRBV24-1	once	TRBJ2-5	TRBD1	CATSDRDRVGETQYF	TGTGCCACCAGTGACCGGGACAGGGTAGGGGAGACCCAGTACTTC
TRBV29-1	.	TRBJ2-1	TRBD1	CSSTPGQGAWNNEQFF	TGCAGCTCAACTCCGGGACAGGGGGCGTGGAACAATGAGCAGTTCTTC
TRBV5-4	.	TRBJ2-1	TRBD1	CASSPTPGQGSYNEQFF	TGTGCCAGCAGCCCCACACCGGGACAGGGGTCCTACAATGAGCAGTTCTTC
TRBV10-3	.	TRBJ1-5	TRBD1	CAISPQTGNSNQPQHF	TGTGCCATCAGTCCTCAGACAGGGAATAGCAATCAGCCCCAGCATTTT
TRBV11-3	.	TRBJ2-7	.	CASSPGGSYEQYF	TGTGCCAGCAGCCCCGGAGGCTCCTACGAGCAGTACTTC
TRBV7-9	once	TRBJ2-1	.	CASSSPFPQRNSYNEQFF	TGTGCCAGCAGCTCACCGTTTCCCCAGCGGAATTCCTACAATGAGCAGTTCTTC
TRBV28	once	TRBJ2-5	TRBD1	CASSPRTGHQETQYF	TGTGCCAGCAGTCCCCGGACAGGGCACCAAGAGACCCAGTACTTC
TRBV7-3	.	TRBJ2-2	.	CASSLPRGELFF	TGTGCCAGCAGCTTACCCAGGGGGGAGCTGTTTTTT
TRBV5-1	.	TRBJ1-1	.	CASSLLGGTEAFF	TGCGCCAGCAGCTTGTTGGGGGGCACTGAAGCTTTCTTT
TRBV12-3/TRBV12-4	.	TRBJ1-5	.	CASSPILGQPQHF	TGTGCCAGCAGCCCGATTCTAGGACAGCCCCAGCATTTT
TRBV7-6	.	TRBJ2-6	.	CASSSILTGSSGANVLTF	TGTGCCAGCAGCTCCATCTTGACAGGCAGCTCTGGGGCCAACGTCCTGACTTTC
TRBV5-1	.	TRBJ2-3	TRBD2	CASQGGREGPDTQYF	TGCGCCAGCCAAGGTGGGCGGGAGGGCCCAGATACGCAGTATTTT
TRBV21-1	.	TRBJ1-1	.	CASSKRPGTGESNTEAFF	TGTGCCAGCAGCAAAAGGCCGGGGACAGGAGAATCGAACACTGAAGCTTTCTTT
TRBV6-6	.	TRBJ2-7	.	CASSPLRGDTFPEQYF	TGTGCCAGCAGTCCCCTGCGTGGGGATACATTTCCCGAGCAGTACTTC
TRBV2	.	TRBJ2-7	.	CASSSNRALYEQYF	TGTGCCAGCAGTTCAAACAGGGCTCTCTACGAGCAGTACTTC
TRBV19	.	TRBJ1-1	.	CASSIEGHQNTEAFF	TGTGCCAGTAGTATCGAGGGACACCAGAACACTGAAGCTTTCTTT
TRBV7-2	.	TRBJ2-1	TRBD1	CASSLVGTGGNEQFF	TGTGCCAGCAGCTTAGTTGGGACAGGGGGCAATGAGCAGTTCTTC
TRBV12-3/TRBV12-4	.	TRBJ1-5	.	CASSLFANQPQHF	TGTGCCAGCAGTTTGTTTGCCAATCAGCCCCAGCATTTT
TRBV2	once	TRBJ2-1	.	CASNLDGYNEQFF	TGTGCCAGCAACCTGGACGGGTACAATGAGCAGTTCTTC
TRBV18	.	TRBJ1-1	.	CASSPAGPRNTEAFF	TGTGCCAGCTCACCGGCAGGGCCGCGGAACACTGAAGCTTTCTTT